Below, one TCR beta chain is given with its context. What this receptor recognizes is not known. Base qualities were left out, and no much larger clone turns up one base away. The trim is 6 bases for V and 5 bases for J, with a gap of 17 bases between the germline ends. Reading from cysteine to phenylalanine, the CDR3 counts 15 amino acids. The sequence is cut down to CDR3 DNA, 45 bases in frame from base 1. CDR1 MNHNS and CDR2 SASEGT were looked up in the germline V gene. The sample is drawn from a study of neoadjuvant anti-PD-1 for oral cavity cancer (dated by TCRdb to about 2021). Study-level background: Before undergoing curative-intent surgical resection, most patients got three to four biweekly nivolumab doses at 3 mg/kg. Patients who did not progress were given a fourth nivolumab dose at about day 43 and had definitive surgical resection on days 50-56. Patients with complete response, partial response or stable disease by RECIST 1.1 were defined as responders, whereas patients with progression were defined as non-responders. The parent correlative cohort included some twelve patients, with a 33% response rate.

The full study reports these points: After neoadjuvant nivolumab, non-responders showed significantly higher T cell clonality (Gini index) in PBMCs than responders did. The TCR analyses had only three patients in each response group, and the authors called for validation in larger cohorts. A higher pretreatment blood Treg/Th17 ratio correlated with both higher pretreatment blood TCRbeta clonality and lower post-treatment tumor TCRbeta clonality.

For deep sequencing, each PBMC sample was run in six replicates, with libraries mostly built from approximately 0.45 ug of input genomic DNA. TCRbeta libraries were prepared with the immunoSEQ hsTCRbeta kit according to the manufacturer's instructions. The finished libraries were brought together in one pool at 2.5 to 3.5 nM, which was then read using an Illumina NovaSeq 6000 S4 flow cell. Per the source publication's procedure: The immunoSEQ Analyzer handled quality control and preprocessing of the raw data. The analysis was limited to productive rearrangements, and each clonotype was defined by a unique CDR3 amino acid sequence. Repertoire clonality was estimated as the Gini-Simpson index, which was computed with the R package tcR. Gini indices were compared with Student's t test, and associations with tumor size change were assessed by Pearson correlation. In TCRdb, the immuneACCESS table is reduced to in-frame sequences with V and J assigned. These tables do not hold every clone; where another copy was compared, an unresolved V gene accounts for under half, and the others remain unexplained. Clone size and the V and J calls come from that table; the DNA yielded D and trimming. This sample comprises 11,000 to 15,000 clones, roughly 67% of them detected only once. The top ten hold 2% to 2.5% of the sample.

Interpreted using the paper, the time point label stands for: before neoadjuvant nivolumab. Patients were newly diagnosed with stage II-IVA oral cavity squamous cell carcinoma and had received no prior systemic or radiation treatment. Everyone in the cohort had locally advanced, HPV-negative oral cavity squamous cell carcinoma. Peripheral blood mononuclear cells were analyzed directly, without maintenance or expansion in culture. Samples came from a longitudinal correlative study of a single-arm phase II trial of neoadjuvant nivolumab in oral cavity squamous cell carcinoma. Genomic DNA-based TCRbeta sequencing was performed on subject-matched pre- and post-treatment PBMCs and tumors from three responders and three non-responders. Peripheral blood mononuclear cells were collected before nivolumab treatment and were collected again after treatment, at the time of surgery. The Maxwell RSC DNA from Cells kit was used to isolate genomic DNA from PBMCs.

This TCR derives from a person aged 35-79 years with oral cavity squamous cell carcinoma. This chain joins TRBV6-1 to TRBJ1-5; a confident D gene designation cannot be given. The sample consisted of PBMCs, taken before nivolumab (anti-PD-1) treatment. CDR3 sequence: CASRPGLHMDQPQHF. The nucleotide sequence is given as TGTGCCAGCAGGCCTGGTCTCCACATGGATCAGCCCCAGCATTTT.